Each of the 2 T cell receptor beta chains below was sequenced from the same sample in a study of CD8 T cells in Susac syndrome. The RNA, 0.5 to 1 ug, was put through reverse transcription using random hexamers. MiXCR, applied by TCRdb to the immunoSEQ multiplex PCR reads, yields one record per CDR3 protein. The data show about 52,000 distinct CDR3 sequences, roughly 93% seen once. Input material: CD8+ T cells from PBMCs. These receptors originate from a human donor with multiple sclerosis.

This rearrangement joins TRBV11-2 to TRBJ1-1; the D is unclear. In germline, CDR1 is SGHAT, CDR2 FQNNGV. Trimming took 2 bases from V and 0 from J, leaving 7 bases between them. This CDR3 spans 14 amino acids. This chain's CDR3 is CASSLPLLNTEAFF. The CDR3, as DNA: TGTGCCAGCAGCTTACCTCTTCTGAACACTGAAGCTTTCTTT.

J is TRBJ2-1 and V is TRBV15; tentative D call: TRBD2 (5 bases). The germline V and J ends were trimmed by 0 bases and 4 bases, with 10 bases remaining between them. Germline assignment: CDR1 LNHNV and CDR2 YYDKDF (reference sequence). This CDR3 is 15 amino acids long. The CDR3 DNA is TGTGCCACCAGCAGAGATGGCGGGTCTTACAATGAGCAGTTCTTC. Amino acids: CATSRDGGSYNEQFF.